The present T cell receptor (beta chain) was sequenced within a study of blood T cell repertoires in COVID-19. V shed 5 bases and J shed 0 bases, with 10 bases lying between them. CDR1 MNHEY and CDR2 SMNVEV come from the germline V gene (reference sequence). CDR3 length equals 14 residues. Profiled with immunoSEQ multiplex PCR; TCRdb holds only in-frame clones, not every one. The sample carries 270,000 or so clones, around 90% recorded once. This chain links TRBV27 with TRBJ2-5, with D hard to call. This clonotype was obtained from a woman aged 40 to 55 who had recovered from COVID-19. Material: peripheral blood. Written as DNA, the CDR3 is TGTGCCAGCAGTCCCCTACAGAACCAAGAGACCCAGTACTTC. Protein: CASSPLQNQETQYF.